This is a list of T cell receptor beta chains from one sample in a study of cytomegalovirus exposure and HLA in healthy donors. TCRdb's table, derived via immunoSEQ multiplex PCR, lists solely in-frame clones and lacks some. The sample has around 200,000 clones, approximately 82% seen once. Sample: PBMCs. The receptor set was obtained from a girl between 2 and 10 years old in good health and CMV-seropositive. Both conserved end residues are trimmed from each CDR3. A D gene is named only where the DNA matches it firmly.

v_gene | d_gene | CDR3aa
TRBV5-1 | - | ASSPDKVGEKLF
TRBV9 | TRBD2 | ASSGGGAGRTGELF
TRBV5-4 | - | ASSPEQRFHEQY
TRBV6-5 | - | ASSYTDGERDTQY
TRBV7-8 | TRBD1 | ASSLQGAGQPQH
TRBV9 | - | ASSALGRGARNEQF
TRBV6-5 | - | ASSYSGASNQPQH
TRBV5-4 | - | ASSRDLYQETQY
TRBV20-1 | - | SATLTDTQY
TRBV27 | - | ASSLSQKNQPQH
TRBV27 | TRBD2 | ASNPAGGPSYEQY
TRBV5-1 | TRBD1 | ASRPGQGAGYGYT
TRBV5-1 | TRBD1 | ASSLQGMDTGELF
TRBV15 | - | ATSNRLASSYNEQF
TRBV4-2 | TRBD1 | ASSQEVADRGVTGELF
TRBV7-6 | TRBD2 | ACTSGVIGGEQF
TRBV11-2 | TRBD1 | ASSPGGSLGDEQF
TRBV2 | - | ASRKEATSTFLAETQY
TRBV12-5 | - | ASGLGETAATNEKLF
TRBV6-5 | - | ASSPGSHEQY
TRBV13 | TRBD2 | ASSSRNSGRLPNEQF
TRBV9 | TRBD2 | ASSVGGGRSFEQF
TRBV6-1 | - | ASSRGAGSTDTQY
TRBV11-2 | TRBD1 | ASNKVTGRNNYGYT
TRBV7-2 | - | ARGGRETQY
TRBV7-9 | TRBD1 | ASSKEGAPGNTIY
TRBV4-1 | TRBD2 | ASVGLATSEQY
TRBV7-8 | - | ASSLGSEAF
TRBV6-5 | TRBD2 | ASSYEAGGPFNEQF
TRBV28 | - | ASSSLQPQH
TRBV12-5 | - | ASGRIQGSEAF
TRBV7-8 | TRBD1 | ASSRNPGTGGGNTIY
TRBV6-1 | - | ASSEGPGVLTGNTIY
TRBV29-1 | - | SVQGGYT
TRBV30 | - | AWSGGQNSPLH
TRBV27 | - | ASTPSTGFLGISGELF
TRBV7-7 | TRBD1 | ASSLRRGTGGYSNQPQH
TRBV7-3 | - | ASSLLPPAGSLGDTQY
TRBV5-4 | - | ASSLQNTEAF
TRBV11-2 | TRBD2 | ASSLGGTSGLLREQF
TRBV28 | - | ASSSDTAGPGELF
TRBV5-1 | - | ASSLGGGSGDQPQH
TRBV28 | - | ASSLRFRQSYGYT
TRBV27 | - | ASSLSRRGYEQY
TRBV27 | - | ASRSTVINEKLF
TRBV10-3 | TRBD1 | AIRSQGDRDYGYT
TRBV14 | - | ASSHSITGSPLH
TRBV7-3 | - | ASSKEGGNEQF
TRBV5-1 | TRBD1 | ASSGRTGAVNYGYT
TRBV19 | TRBD1 | ASSMPTGVREKLF
TRBV10-3 | TRBD1 | AISLGQKIYEQY
TRBV6-6 | TRBD1 | ASSHGQGSFNQPQH
TRBV5-1 | - | ASSSRVGANEQF
TRBV5-4 | TRBD1 | ASRYPRQGDFLDTEAF
TRBV11-3 | TRBD1 | ASSKNRGGEKLF
TRBV5-4 | - | ASSLPLGQANTEAF
TRBV19 | TRBD1 | ASSLRDRFTEAF